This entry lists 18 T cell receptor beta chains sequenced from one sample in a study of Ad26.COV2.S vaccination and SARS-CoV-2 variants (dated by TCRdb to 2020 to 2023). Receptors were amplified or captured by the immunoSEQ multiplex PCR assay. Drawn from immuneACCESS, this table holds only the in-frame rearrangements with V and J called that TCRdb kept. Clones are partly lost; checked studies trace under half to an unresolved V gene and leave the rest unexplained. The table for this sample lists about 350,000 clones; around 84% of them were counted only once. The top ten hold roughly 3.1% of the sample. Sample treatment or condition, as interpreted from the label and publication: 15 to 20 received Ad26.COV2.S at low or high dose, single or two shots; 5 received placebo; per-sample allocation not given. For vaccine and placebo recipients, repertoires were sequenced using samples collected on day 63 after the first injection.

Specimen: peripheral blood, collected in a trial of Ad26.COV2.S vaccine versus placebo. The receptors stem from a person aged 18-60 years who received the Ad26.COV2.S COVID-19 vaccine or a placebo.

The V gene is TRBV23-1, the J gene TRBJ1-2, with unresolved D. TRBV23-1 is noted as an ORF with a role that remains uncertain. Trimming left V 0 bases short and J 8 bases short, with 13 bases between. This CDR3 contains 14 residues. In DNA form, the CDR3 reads TGCGCCAGCAGTCAATCCCCCCGGGGTAGGGGCTACACCTTC. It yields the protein CASSQSPRGRGYTF.

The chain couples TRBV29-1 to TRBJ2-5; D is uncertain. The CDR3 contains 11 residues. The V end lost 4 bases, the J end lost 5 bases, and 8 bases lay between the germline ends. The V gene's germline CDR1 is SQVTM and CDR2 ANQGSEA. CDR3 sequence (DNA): TGCAGCGTTGTTGGCCAGGAGACCCAGTACTTC. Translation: CSVVGQETQYF.

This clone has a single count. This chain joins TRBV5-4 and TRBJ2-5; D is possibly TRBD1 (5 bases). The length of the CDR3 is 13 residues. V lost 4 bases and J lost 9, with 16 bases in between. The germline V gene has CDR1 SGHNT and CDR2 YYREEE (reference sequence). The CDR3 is CASSPSREGSQYF. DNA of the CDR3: TGTGCCAGCAGCCCCAGCAGGGAAGGGTCCCAGTACTTC. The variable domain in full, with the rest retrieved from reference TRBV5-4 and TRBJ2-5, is ETGVTQSPTHLIKTRGQQVTLRCSSQSGHNTVSWYQQALGQGPQFIFQYYREEENGRGNFPPRFSGLQFPNYSSELNVNALELDDSALYLCASSPSREGSQYFGPGTRLLVL.

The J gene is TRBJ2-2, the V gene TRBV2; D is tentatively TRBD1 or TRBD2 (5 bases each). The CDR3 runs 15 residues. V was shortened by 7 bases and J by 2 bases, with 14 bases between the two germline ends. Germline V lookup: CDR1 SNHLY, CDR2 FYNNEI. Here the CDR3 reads CASKSEGLNTGELFF. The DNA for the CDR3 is TGTGCCAGCAAGAGTGAGGGGTTAAACACCGGGGAGCTGTTTTTT. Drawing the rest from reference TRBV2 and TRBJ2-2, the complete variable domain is EPEVTQTPSHQVTQMGQEVILRCVPISNHLYFYWYRQILGQKVEFLVSFYNNEISEKSEIFDDQFSVERPDGSNFTLKIRSTKLEDSAMYFCASKSEGLNTGELFFGEGSRLTVL.

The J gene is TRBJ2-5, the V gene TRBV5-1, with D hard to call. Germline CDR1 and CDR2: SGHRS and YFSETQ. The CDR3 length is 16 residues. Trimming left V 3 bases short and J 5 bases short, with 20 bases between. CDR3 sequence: CASSSRPELGGETQYF. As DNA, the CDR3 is TGCGCCAGCAGCTCCCGCCCCGAGTTGGGTGGGGAGACCCAGTACTTC.

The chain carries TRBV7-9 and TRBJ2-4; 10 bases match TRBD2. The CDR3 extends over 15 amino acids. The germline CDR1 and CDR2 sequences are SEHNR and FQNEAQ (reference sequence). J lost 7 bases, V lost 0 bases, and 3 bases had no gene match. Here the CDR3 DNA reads TGTGCCAGCAGCTTAGCTCTAGCGGGAGTCAACATTCAGTACTTC. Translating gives CASSLALAGVNIQYF.

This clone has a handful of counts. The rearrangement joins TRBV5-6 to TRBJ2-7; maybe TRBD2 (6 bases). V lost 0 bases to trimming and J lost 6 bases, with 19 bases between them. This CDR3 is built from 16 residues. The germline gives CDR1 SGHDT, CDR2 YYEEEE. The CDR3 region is CASSLERGVKLREQYF. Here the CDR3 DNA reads TGTGCCAGCAGCTTGGAGCGCGGGGTGAAACTGCGCGAGCAGTACTTC.

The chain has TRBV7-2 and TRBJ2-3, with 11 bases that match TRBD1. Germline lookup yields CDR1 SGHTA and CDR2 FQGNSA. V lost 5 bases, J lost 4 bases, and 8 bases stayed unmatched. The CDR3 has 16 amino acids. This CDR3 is CASSIRTGGWADTQYF. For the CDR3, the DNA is TGTGCCAGCAGCATCAGGACAGGGGGCTGGGCAGATACGCAGTATTTT.

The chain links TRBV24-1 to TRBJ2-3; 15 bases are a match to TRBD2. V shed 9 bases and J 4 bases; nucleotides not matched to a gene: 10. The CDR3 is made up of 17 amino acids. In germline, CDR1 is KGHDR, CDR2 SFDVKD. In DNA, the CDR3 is TGTGCCACCCAACCGGGACTAGCGGGAGGTTCCCCAGATACGCAGTATTTT. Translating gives CATQPGLAGGSPDTQYF.

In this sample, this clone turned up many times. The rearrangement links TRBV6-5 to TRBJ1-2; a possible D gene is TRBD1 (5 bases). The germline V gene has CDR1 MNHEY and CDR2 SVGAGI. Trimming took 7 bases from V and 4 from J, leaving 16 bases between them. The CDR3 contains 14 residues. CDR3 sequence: CASTFTGPLYGYTF. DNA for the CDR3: TGTGCCAGCACCTTCACGGGGCCCCTCTATGGCTACACCTTC.

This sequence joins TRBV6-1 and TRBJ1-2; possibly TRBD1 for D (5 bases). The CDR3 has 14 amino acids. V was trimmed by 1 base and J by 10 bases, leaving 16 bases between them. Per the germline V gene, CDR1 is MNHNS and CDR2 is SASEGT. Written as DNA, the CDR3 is TGTGCCAGCAGTGAAGTAGGGCAGGGTCTAGACTACACCTTC. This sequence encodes CASSEVGQGLDYTF.

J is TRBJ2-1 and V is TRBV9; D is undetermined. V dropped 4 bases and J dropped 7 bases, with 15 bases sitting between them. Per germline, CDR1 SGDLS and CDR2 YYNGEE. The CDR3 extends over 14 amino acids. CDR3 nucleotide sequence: TGTGCCAGCAGCCCCCGAATGACTGGAAATGAGCAGTTCTTC. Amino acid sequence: CASSPRMTGNEQFF.

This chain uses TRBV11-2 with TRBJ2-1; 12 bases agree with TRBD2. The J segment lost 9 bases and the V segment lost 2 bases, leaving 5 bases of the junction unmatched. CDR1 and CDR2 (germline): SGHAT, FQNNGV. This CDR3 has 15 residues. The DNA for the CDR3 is TGTGCCAGCAGCTTATCTAGCGGGGGGGCCGGTGAGCAGTTCTTC. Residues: CASSLSSGGAGEQFF.

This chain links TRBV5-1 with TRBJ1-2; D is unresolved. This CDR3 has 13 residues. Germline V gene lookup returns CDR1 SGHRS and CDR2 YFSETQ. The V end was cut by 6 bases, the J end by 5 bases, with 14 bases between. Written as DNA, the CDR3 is TGCGCCAGCATGGGAGGCAGTTTATATGGCTACACCTTC. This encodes CASMGGSLYGYTF.

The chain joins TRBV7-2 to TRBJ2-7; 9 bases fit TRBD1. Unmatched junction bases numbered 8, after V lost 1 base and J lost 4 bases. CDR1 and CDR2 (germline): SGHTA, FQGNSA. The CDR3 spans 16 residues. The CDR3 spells CASSLEQGAWIYEQYF. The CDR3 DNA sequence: TGTGCCAGCAGCTTAGAACAGGGGGCTTGGATATACGAGCAGTACTTC.

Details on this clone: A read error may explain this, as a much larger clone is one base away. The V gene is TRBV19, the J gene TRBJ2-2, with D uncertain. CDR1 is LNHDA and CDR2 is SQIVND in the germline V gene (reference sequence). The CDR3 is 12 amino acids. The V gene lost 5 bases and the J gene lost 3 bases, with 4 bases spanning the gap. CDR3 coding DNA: TGTGCCAGTAGTGTATACACCGGGGAGCTGTTTTTT. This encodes CASSVYTGELFF.

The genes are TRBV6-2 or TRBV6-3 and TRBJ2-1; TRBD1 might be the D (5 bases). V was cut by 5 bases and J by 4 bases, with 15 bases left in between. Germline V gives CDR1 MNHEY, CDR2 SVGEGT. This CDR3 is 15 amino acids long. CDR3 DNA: TGTGCCAGCAGTAACACAGGCTCCCCATACAATGAGCAGTTCTTC. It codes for CASSNTGSPYNEQFF.

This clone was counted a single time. CDR3 DNA sequence: TGTGCCAGCATTCAGGGCGGCGGGTATGGCTACACCTTC. Its translation: CASIQGGGYGYTF. The V and J genes are TRBV10-3 and TRBJ1-2, with D tentatively TRBD1 (5 bases). V dropped 10 bases and J dropped 5 bases, with 17 bases sitting between them. CDR1 ENHRY and CDR2 SYGVKD come from the germline V gene. The CDR3 covers 13 residues.